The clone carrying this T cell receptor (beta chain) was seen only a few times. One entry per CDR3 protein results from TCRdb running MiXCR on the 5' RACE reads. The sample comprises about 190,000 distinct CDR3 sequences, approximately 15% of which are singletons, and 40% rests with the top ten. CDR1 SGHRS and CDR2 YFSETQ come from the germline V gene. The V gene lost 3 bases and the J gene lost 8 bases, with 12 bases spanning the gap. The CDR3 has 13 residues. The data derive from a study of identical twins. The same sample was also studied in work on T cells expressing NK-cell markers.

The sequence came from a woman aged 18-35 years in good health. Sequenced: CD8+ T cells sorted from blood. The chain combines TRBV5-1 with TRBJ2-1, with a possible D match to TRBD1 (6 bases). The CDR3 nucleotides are TGCGCCAGCAGCTGGCAGGGGAGAGATGAGCAGTTCTTC. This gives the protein CASSWQGRDEQFF.